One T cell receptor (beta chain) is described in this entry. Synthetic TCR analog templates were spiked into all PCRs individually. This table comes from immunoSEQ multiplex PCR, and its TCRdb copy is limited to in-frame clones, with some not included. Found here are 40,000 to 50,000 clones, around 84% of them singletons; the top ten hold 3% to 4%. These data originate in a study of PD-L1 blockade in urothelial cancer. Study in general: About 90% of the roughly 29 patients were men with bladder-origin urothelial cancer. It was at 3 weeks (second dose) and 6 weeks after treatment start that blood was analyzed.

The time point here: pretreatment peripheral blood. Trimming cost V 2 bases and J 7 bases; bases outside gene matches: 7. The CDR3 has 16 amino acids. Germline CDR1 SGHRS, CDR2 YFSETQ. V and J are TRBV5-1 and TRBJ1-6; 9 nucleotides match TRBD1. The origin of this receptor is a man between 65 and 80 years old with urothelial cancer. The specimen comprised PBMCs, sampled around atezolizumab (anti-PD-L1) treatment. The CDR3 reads CASSFTPGQGNSPLHF. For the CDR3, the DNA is TGCGCCAGCAGCTTTACACCGGGACAGGGAAATTCACCCCTCCACTTT.